The sequence of this T cell receptor (beta chain) was determined in a study of T-cell memory formation after mild COVID-19 (dated by TCRdb to 2020 to 2023). Looking at the study overall: TCR sequence clusters from the two donors were found to be largely donor specific. In a couple of donors, T-cell clones that expanded and contracted after mild COVID-19 were tracked by sequencing TCRalpha and TCRbeta repertoires over time. Two young, previously healthy adult volunteers, one female and one male, were included in the cohort.

PBMCs were isolated by Ficoll-Paque density gradient centrifugation. The run used an Illumina NovaSeq 6000. Using 5'RACE with constant-segment primers, TCRalpha and TCRbeta cDNA libraries were constructed, with sample barcodes and unique molecular identifiers added in the process. RNA was extracted from every sample with Trizol reagent. Amplification of the libraries took two PCR steps, and the second step added a second sample barcode plus Illumina TruSeq adapters. Sequencing of libraries was performed on an Illumina NovaSeq with 2 x 150 bp paired-end reads. The original pipeline was this. The reads were demultiplexed and collapsed into UMI-guided consensus sequences using migec v1.2.7. Using mixcr v2.1.11, UMI consensuses were aligned to TRA and TRB V and J templates and then assembled into clonotypes. A clonotype was counted as expanded or contracted only if both edgeR and NoisET called the change significant, with noise models trained on biological replicates. For edgeR calls, the thresholds were a false discovery rate-adjusted p below 0.01 and a log2 fold-change of 1. As an exploratory analysis of dynamics, max-normalized trajectories of the 1000 most abundant clonotypes were examined with PCA combined with hierarchical clustering. Each responding clone was given a CD4 or CD8 phenotype based on the CD4+ and CD8+ repertoires, which had been sequenced separately. TCRdb reprocessed the public reads (quality trimming at Q25 with fastp, clone calling with MiXCR) and kept in-frame beta chains. Each CDR3 protein gets just one entry, which takes the most common genes and DNA from the rows behind it. The authors' filters were not applied to this entry. Counted in this sample were more than 200,000 distinct CDR3 sequences; about 17% of them appeared once. The ten largest account for approximately 3.6% of the sample.

According to the germline V gene (reference sequence), CDR1 reads SEHNR and CDR2 reads FQNEAQ. V and J lose 7 bases and 7 bases, and a span of 16 bases separates them. Inclusive of the bounding cysteine and phenylalanine, the CDR3 is 13 residues long. CDR3 DNA only is kept here, 39 bases in frame from base 1. The full study reports these points: The study covered only a couple of mild cases, and larger cohorts including severe cases with pre-infection samples were considered necessary. Some responding clones were found in pre-infection memory, which suggests that pre-existing cross-reactive memory T cells took part in the SARS-CoV-2 response. From day 15 to 85, contracting clones showed balanced CD4/CD8 phenotypes, whereas a second wave of clones that expanded from day 15 to 37 leaned towards CD4+. Contracting CD4+ clones were found mainly in CM and EM memory subsets, while CD8+ clones were enriched in EMRA. SARS-CoV-2 specificity was not confirmed for the second-wave clones peaking on day 37.

As regards this clonotype: The target of this receptor is not known. Base quality data are lacking; no much larger clone is found one base away.

The sequence derives from a man aged 18 to 35 who had mild COVID-19 (a few samples of this study predate the infection). The sample titles of this study are shuffled in the database, so cell type and time point are left out; the donor was told from shared clones. The chain joins TRBV7-9 to TRBJ1-1; TRBD1 is a weak D gene call, 5 bases matching. What was sequenced was PBMCs or a T cell subset sorted from them (not recorded which). This receptor carries the CDR3 CASNWGSGGEAFF. At the DNA level, the sequence is TGTGCCAGCAACTGGGGGTCGGGGGGTGAAGCTTTCTTT.